This T cell receptor beta chain was documented in a study of CD8+CD57+ T cells in acquired aplastic anemia. There are many counts of this clonotype. Only patients with CD8+CD57+ cell expansion on flow cytometry were chosen for sequencing. None of the patients had been given any therapy when their blood was sampled. The CDR3 runs to 15 residues. V shed 5 bases and J 4 bases; nucleotides not matched to a gene: 10. Looked up from germline, CDR1 is SGHVS and CDR2 is FNYEAQ. Genomic DNA provided the template from which TCR beta VDJ and CDR3 profiles were obtained. TCRdb reprocessed the reads with MiXCR, giving one entry per CDR3 protein. The sample yields about 240,000 distinct CDR3 sequences, 47% seen once.

This sequence originates from a human donor with aplastic anemia. Sequencing used sorted CD4+, CD8+, or CD8+CD57+ T cells (not recorded which) from PBMCs. J is TRBJ1-1 and V is TRBV7-6; 7 nucleotides align to TRBD1. The CDR3 here is CASSTYGQDGTEAFF. CDR3 coding DNA: TGTGCCAGCAGCACCTACGGACAGGATGGCACTGAAGCTTTCTTT.